This T cell receptor beta chain appears in the sequencing data of a study of blood T cell repertoires in COVID-19. Looking at the study overall: COVID-19 samples collected from the United States, Italy and Spain covered acute and convalescent phases. The cDNA or gDNA used as material had been derived from T cells, B-cell-depleted T cells, or PBMCs.

Sequencing was performed with immunoSEQ multiplex PCR; in TCRdb, only in-frame clones are kept and a portion is missing. The table lists 200,000 to 250,000 clones, 80% to 90% of them singletons. The CDR3 has 16 residues. CDR1 is LGHNT and CDR2 is FRNRAP in the germline V gene. V was clipped by 5 bases and J by 2 bases; unmatched bases: 3. This clone was picked up one time. The chain uses TRBV12-5 and TRBJ2-2, with 12 bases matching TRBD1. The sequenced sample was PBMCs or T cells enriched from blood (not recorded which). This sequence originates from a middle-aged woman with acute COVID-19. The CDR3 spells CASGPGTGGNTGELFF. CDR3 coding DNA: TGTGCTAGTGGTCCGGGGACAGGGGGCAACACCGGGGAGCTGTTTTTT. The whole variable domain, remainder taken from reference TRBV12-5 and TRBJ2-2, is DARVTQTPRHKVTEMGQEVTMRCQPILGHNTVFWYRQTMMQGLELLAYFRNRAPLDDSGMPKDRFSAEMPDATLATLKIQPSEPRDSAVYFCASGPGTGGNTGELFFGEGSRLTVL.